A single sample gave rise to the 7 T cell receptor beta chains below, sequenced in a study of glioma-infiltrating T cells after dendritic cell vaccination. The method was immunoSEQ multiplex PCR; TCRdb's version includes in-frame clones alone and lacks a portion of them. This table has roughly 85,000 clones, 85% appearing once. Time point denoted: after dendritic cell vaccination, including at tumor progression/relapse. The specimen was blood, collected after dendritic cell vaccination. The receptors here all came from a human donor with glioblastoma.

This rearrangement joins TRBV6-5 to TRBJ2-7; D may be TRBD2 (6 bases). This CDR3 is built from 15 residues. From germline, CDR1 is MNHEY and CDR2 SVGAGI. The ends were cut back, 2 bases at V and 5 bases at J, with 16 bases in the middle. This chain's CDR3 is CASSYALEGGHEQYF. The DNA of the CDR3 is TGTGCCAGCAGTTACGCTTTGGAGGGAGGCCACGAGCAGTACTTC.

The chain has TRBV5-4 and TRBJ1-1, with no clear D. Per the germline V gene, CDR1 is SGHNT and CDR2 is YYREEE (reference sequence). The CDR3 is 11 amino acids. CDR3 protein: CACAGPTEAFF. CDR3 coding DNA: TGTGCTTGTGCGGGCCCCACTGAAGCTTTCTTT.

The V and J genes are TRBV25-1 and TRBJ2-2; TRBD1 agrees at 7 bases. With 6 bases clipped from V and 2 bases from J, the junction kept 6 bases outside the gene matches. The germline gives CDR1 MGHDK, CDR2 SYGVNS. The CDR3 loop spans 15 amino acids. CDR3 protein: CASRNTGVNTGELFF. The CDR3 DNA reads TGTGCCAGCAGAAATACAGGGGTAAACACCGGGGAGCTGTTTTTT.

This clone showed up just a few times. This chain connects TRBV15 to TRBJ2-1; 10 nucleotides match TRBD2. CDR1 and CDR2 from the germline V gene are LNHNV and YYDKDF (reference sequence). The CDR3 length is 15 residues. The V and J ends lost 5 bases and 3 bases, in that order; junction bases with no gene match: 4. The CDR3 is CATSVSGRIYNEQFF. The CDR3 DNA reads as TGTGCCACCAGCGTTAGCGGGAGGATCTACAATGAGCAGTTCTTC.

The V gene is TRBV5-6, the J gene TRBJ2-7, with 14 bases lining up with TRBD2. V lost 4 bases and J lost 2; bases outside the gene matches: 8. Germline CDR1 and CDR2: SGHDT and YYEEEE. CDR3 size: 17 residues. This chain's CDR3 is CASSVGLAGGKPYEQYF. As DNA, the CDR3 is TGTGCCAGCAGCGTAGGACTAGCGGGAGGCAAACCCTACGAGCAGTACTTC.

The chain combines TRBV7-9 with TRBJ2-7; the match to TRBD1 covers 9 bases. V lost 5 bases to trimming and J lost 0 bases; unmatched junction nucleotides: 11. From germline, CDR1 is SEHNR and CDR2 FQNEAQ (reference sequence). The CDR3 sequence is 17 residues long. CDR3: CASSLSPGTGISYEQYF. The DNA for the CDR3 is TGTGCCAGCAGCCTATCACCCGGGACAGGGATCTCCTACGAGCAGTACTTC.

This chain uses TRBV27 with TRBJ2-1, with D possibly TRBD1 on 6 matching bases. Germline assignment: CDR1 MNHEY and CDR2 SMNVEV (reference sequence). The CDR3 spans 14 residues. The V end lost 3 bases, the J end lost 4 bases, and 10 bases lay between the germline ends. Here the CDR3 DNA reads TGTGCCAGCAGTTTTTCCAGGGGATACAATGAGCAGTTCTTC. Residues: CASSFSRGYNEQFF.